The clone carrying this T cell receptor (beta chain) has just a few counts. These data are taken from a study of sequential checkpoint blockade in melanoma. This CDR3 region has 17 residues. Germline V gene sequence: CDR1 SGHRS, CDR2 YFSETQ. V was trimmed by 1 base and J by 1 base, leaving 15 bases between them. Treatment specified: randomized to nivolumab then ipilimumab (arm A) or the reverse (arm B). Sorted cells were live CD3+CD8+, lacking CD19 and CD56, from PBMCs. Here immunoSEQ multiplex PCR was the method, and the copy in TCRdb shows in-frame clones only, minus some. The table includes fewer than 45,000 clones, 86% detected once.

The chain uses TRBV5-1 and TRBJ1-3, with D perhaps TRBD1 (5 bases). The sample in question was CD8+ T cells sorted from blood (inferred from file names), obtained from a patient given nivolumab and ipilimumab in sequence. This TCR was sampled from a human donor with melanoma. CDR3 coding DNA: TGCGCCAGCAGCTTGCGTGGGGGGGGACCGTCTGGAAACACCATATATTTT. It translates to CASSLRGGGPSGNTIYF.